This T cell receptor beta chain was captured in a study of shared clonotypes between healthy human individuals. The CDR3 has 14 amino acids. V was clipped by 5 bases and J by 2 bases; unmatched bases: 3. CDR1 is SNHLY, CDR2 FYNNEI, per germline. Sequencing used immunoSEQ multiplex PCR; TCRdb keeps in-frame clones, though not all of them. The data contain 2 million to 2.5 million clones, almost 96% of them singletons. The J gene is TRBJ1-2, the V gene TRBV2, with TRBD1 identical over 9 bases. Source material: naive CD4+ T cells sorted from blood. This sample's subset: CD45RA+ positively selected. This sequence was found in a man between 18 and 29 years old in good health. This CDR3 reads CASSRTGVNYGYTF. The DNA for the CDR3 is TGTGCCAGCAGTCGGACAGGGGTGAACTATGGCTACACCTTC.